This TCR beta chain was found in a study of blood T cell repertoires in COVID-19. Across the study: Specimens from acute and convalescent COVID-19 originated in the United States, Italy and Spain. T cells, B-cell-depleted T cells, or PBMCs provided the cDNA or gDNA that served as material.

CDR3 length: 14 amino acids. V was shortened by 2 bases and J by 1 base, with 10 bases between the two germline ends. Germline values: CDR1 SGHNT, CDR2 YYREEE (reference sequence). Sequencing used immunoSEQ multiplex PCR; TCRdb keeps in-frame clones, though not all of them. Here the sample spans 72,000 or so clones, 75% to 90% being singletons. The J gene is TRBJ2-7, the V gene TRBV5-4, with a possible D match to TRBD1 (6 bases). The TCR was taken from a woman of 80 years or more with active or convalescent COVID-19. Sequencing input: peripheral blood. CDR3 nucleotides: TGTGCCAGCAGCTTTGCAGGGGCTTCCTACGAGCAGTACTTC. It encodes CASSFAGASYEQYF. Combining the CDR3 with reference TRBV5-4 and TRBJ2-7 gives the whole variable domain ETGVTQSPTHLIKTRGQQVTLRCSSQSGHNTVSWYQQALGQGPQFIFQYYREEENGRGNFPPRFSGLQFPNYSSELNVNALELDDSALYLCASSFAGASYEQYFGPGTRLTVT.